The rows below give T cell receptor beta chains drawn from one sample of a study of T cell responses to AZD1222 COVID-19 vaccine. TCRdb's table, derived via immunoSEQ multiplex PCR, lists solely in-frame clones and lacks some. The profile shows approximately 130,000 clones, 85% to 95% of them singletons. The sequences come from peripheral blood, collected on day 0 of AZD1222 vaccination. The receptors here all came from an adult in good health. The CDR3 runs from the conserved cysteine through the conserved F or W. The order of the fields is V gene, D gene, clone size, J gene, CDR3 protein, CDR3 DNA. The D gene is left open where the match is weak. Clone sizes are given selectively: once, few, many, or a class where the clone is expanded.

TRBV6-5,.,.,TRBJ2-7,CASSYMRGASYEQYF,TGTGCCAGCAGTTACATGAGGGGCGCCTCCTACGAGCAGTACTTC
TRBV10-3,TRBD1,.,TRBJ2-1,CAISERTGLNEQFF,TGTGCCATCAGTGAGAGGACAGGGTTAAATGAGCAGTTCTTC
TRBV4-3,.,.,TRBJ2-1,CASSPNRGNEQFF,TGCGCCAGCAGCCCAAATAGAGGCAATGAGCAGTTCTTC
TRBV7-9,.,.,TRBJ2-5,CASSLGTQETQYF,TGTGCCAGCAGCCTCGGGACTCAAGAGACCCAGTACTTC
TRBV6-5,.,.,TRBJ2-2,CASRPPGQNTGELFF,TGTGCCAGCAGACCCCCGGGACAGAACACCGGGGAGCTGTTTTTT
TRBV7-2,.,once,TRBJ1-2,CASSLVGLNYGYTF,TGTGCCAGCAGCTTAGTTGGGCTTAACTATGGCTACACCTTC
TRBV5-4,.,.,TRBJ2-7,CASSLGQKYEQYF,TGTGCCAGCAGCTTGGGGCAGAAGTACGAGCAGTACTTC
TRBV6-5,TRBD2,.,TRBJ2-5,CASGHTGGYQETQYF,TGTGCCAGCGGCCATACGGGAGGCTACCAAGAGACCCAGTACTTC
TRBV11-2,.,.,TRBJ1-1,CASSLVMGQPNTEAFF,TGTGCCAGCAGCTTAGTTATGGGGCAGCCAAACACTGAAGCTTTCTTT
TRBV30,.,.,TRBJ1-1,CAWSLRTPLLNTEAFF,TGTGCCTGGAGTCTTCGGACCCCACTATTGAACACTGAAGCTTTCTTT
TRBV19,TRBD2,.,TRBJ2-1,CASSRAGGRSNEQFF,TGTGCCAGTAGTAGAGCGGGGGGACGAAGCAATGAGCAGTTCTTC
TRBV4-3,.,.,TRBJ1-5,CASSQDRYSNQPQHF,TGCGCCAGCAGCCAAGACAGATATAGCAATCAGCCCCAGCATTTT
TRBV5-6,.,.,TRBJ1-4,CASSLLGQGANEKLFF,TGTGCCAGCAGCCTCCTCGGGCAGGGCGCTAATGAAAAACTGTTTTTT
TRBV2,.,.,TRBJ1-6,CASISWMVDNSPLHF,TGTGCCAGCATCAGCTGGATGGTGGATAATTCACCCCTCCACTTT
TRBV7-8,.,.,TRBJ2-1,CASSLYGNEQFF,TGTGCCAGCAGCCTTTACGGCAATGAGCAGTTCTTC
TRBV27,TRBD1,.,TRBJ1-6,CASSSKPGTVYSPLHF,TGTGCCAGCAGTTCAAAACCGGGGACAGTTTATTCACCCCTCCACTTT
TRBV3-1/TRBV3-2,TRBD1,.,TRBJ1-1,CASSDRDRGVNTEAFF,TGTGCCAGCAGCGACCGGGACAGGGGAGTAAACACTGAAGCTTTCTTT
TRBV28,TRBD1,.,TRBJ2-6,CASSPGTGFFGANVLTF,TGTGCCAGCAGCCCCGGGACAGGGTTTTTTGGGGCCAACGTCCTGACTTTC
TRBV11-2,.,.,TRBJ1-3,CASSYQGFRNTIYF,TGTGCCAGCAGCTATCAGGGATTTAGGAACACCATATATTTT
TRBV9,.,.,TRBJ1-1,CASSVGTRGVGDGEAFF,TGTGCCAGCAGCGTAGGTACCCGGGGGGTGGGGGACGGTGAAGCTTTCTTT
TRBV11-1,.,.,TRBJ1-1,CASSKDRTEAFF,TGTGCCAGCAGCAAGGACCGGACTGAAGCTTTCTTT
TRBV7-2,.,.,TRBJ1-5,CASSRGWGSANQPQHF,TGTGCCAGCAGCCGGGGTTGGGGCAGTGCCAATCAGCCCCAGCATTTT
TRBV29-1,.,.,TRBJ1-1,CSVLRGSNTEAFF,TGCAGCGTCCTCAGGGGATCGAACACTGAAGCTTTCTTT
TRBV4-3,.,.,TRBJ1-3,CASSQDPSSGPGNTIYF,TGCGCCAGCAGCCAAGACCCCTCCTCCGGCCCTGGAAACACCATATATTTT
TRBV2,TRBD1,.,TRBJ2-7,CASSEGQGWQQYF,TGTGCCAGCAGCGAGGGACAGGGGTGGCAGCAGTACTTC
TRBV12-3/TRBV12-4,.,.,TRBJ1-2,CASTTWGFYTF,TGTGCCAGCACCACTTGGGGGTTCTACACCTTC
TRBV6-1,.,.,TRBJ1-5,CASREGRGSNQPQHF,TGTGCCAGCAGGGAAGGGAGAGGTAGCAATCAGCCCCAGCATTTT
TRBV4-2,.,.,TRBJ2-3,CASSQDPGGTDTQYF,TGTGCCAGCAGCCAAGATCCCGGGGGCACAGATACGCAGTATTTT
TRBV3-1/TRBV3-2,.,.,TRBJ2-5,CASSEDQGETQYF,TGTGCCAGCAGCGAAGACCAGGGAGAGACCCAGTACTTC
TRBV6-4,TRBD2,.,TRBJ2-1,CASSDSRRGAQFF,TGTGCCAGCAGTGACTCGAGGCGGGGGGCGCAGTTCTTC